This T cell receptor beta chain was obtained from a study of cytotoxic CD8 clonotypes in ibrutinib-treated CLL. In the study overall: The sample average was 255,043 productive templates and 85,000 to 95,000 productive rearrangements. Findings and limits, study-wide: The public clonotypes identified were infrequent and showed contraction or stability on treatment. Researchers report that baseline clonality outpaced age-matched healthy donors and tracked circulating CD8+ T-cell counts.

The repertoire was sequenced with immunoSEQ multiplex PCR; TCRdb's copy has only in-frame clones and lacks some. The sample yields 250,000 or so clones, roughly 70% seen once. V lost 7 bases and J lost 5, with 12 bases in between. There are 12 residues in the CDR3. Germline V CDR1 and CDR2: SGHAT, FQNNGV. Remarks on this clone: As yet, its antigen is unknown.

The sample in question was PBMCs, obtained after 24 months of ibrutinib treatment. The sequence was collected from a human donor with chronic lymphocytic leukemia. The rearrangement links TRBV11-2 to TRBJ2-7; perhaps TRBD2 as D (5 bases). CDR3 in amino acids: CASTRSGNEQYF. For the CDR3, the DNA is TGTGCCAGCACCCGATCCGGGAACGAGCAGTACTTC. The full variable domain, with the rest looked up from reference TRBV11-2 and TRBJ2-7, is EAGVAQSPRYKIIEKRQSVAFWCNPISGHATLYWYQQILGQGPKLLIQFQNNGVVDDSQLPKDRFSAERLKGVDSTLKIQPAKLEDSAVYLCASTRSGNEQYFGPGTRLTVT.